This TCR beta chain was obtained from a study of T cell clonality in common variable immunodeficiency. Findings and caveats of the study: Links between repertoire features and CVID complications were heterogeneity-limited.

This CDR3 comprises 15 residues. Germline lookup yields CDR1 MNHEY and CDR2 SVGEGT. This clone has a handful of counts. Antigen specificity is unknown. A much bigger clone sits one base away, suggesting this may be a read error. Sequencing ends 3 residues short of the CDR3 end; the germline J gene provides the rest. Libraries were prepared by immunoSEQ multiplex PCR; TCRdb keeps only in-frame clonotypes and omits some of them. In total the sample includes 40,000 to 55,000 clones, none of them seen once. The origin of this receptor is a person aged 18-70 years in good health. The V and J genes are TRBV6-2 or TRBV6-3 and TRBJ2-3; 15 bases are a match to TRBD2. Material for sequencing was peripheral blood mononuclear cells. CDR3 DNA (partial): TGTGCCAGCCGGACTAGCGGGGGGGCCGCAGAGACG. It specifies CASRTSGGAAET. The entire CDR3 is CASRTSGGAAETQYF.